A single sample is the source of the 16 T cell receptor beta chains below, sequenced in a study of blood T cell repertoires in COVID-19 (dated by TCRdb to the early 2020s). Libraries were made using the immunoSEQ multiplex PCR assay. In its TCRdb copy, this immuneACCESS table keeps in-frame sequences only and misses some clones. Where compared with another copy, unresolved V genes explain less than half of these, and the others have no known cause. The sample contains about 370,000 clones, about 90% of them found a single time. The ten largest make up about 1.8% of the sample. The sequenced material came from PBMCs or T cells enriched from blood (not recorded which). These receptors all come from a young woman who had recovered from COVID-19.

The chain uses TRBV29-1 and TRBJ1-2, with D possibly being TRBD1 (6 bases). Trimming took 6 bases from V and 2 from J, leaving 10 bases between them. Germline V gene sequence: CDR1 SQVTM, CDR2 ANQGSEA. The CDR3 is made up of 12 amino acids. DNA of the CDR3: TGCAGCGTACCCACAGGGAACTATGGCTACACCTTC. Its protein is CSVPTGNYGYTF. The variable domain in full, completed from reference TRBV29-1 and TRBJ1-2, reads SAVISQKPSRDICQRGTSLTIQCQVDSQVTMMFWYRQQPGQSLTLIATANQGSEATYESGFVIDKFPISRPNLTFSTLTVSNMSPEDSSIYLCSVPTGNYGYTFGSGTRLTVV.

This chain joins TRBV28 and TRBJ1-1; unclear D gene. CDR1 is MDHEN and CDR2 is SYDVKM in the germline V gene. The CDR3 covers 13 residues. The germline V and J ends were trimmed by 3 bases and 10 bases, with 15 bases remaining between them. Written as DNA, the CDR3 is TGTGCCAGCAGTTTCCAGGCCGGCGTTGGAGCTTTCTTT. Translated: CASSFQAGVGAFF.

In its sample, this clone was seen once. The J gene is TRBJ1-2, the V gene TRBV30; no definite D call. V was cut by 1 base and J by 4 bases, with 10 bases left in between. This CDR3 comprises 13 residues. Germline loops: CDR1 GTSNPN, CDR2 SVGIG (reference sequence). The CDR3 is CAWSGQVGYGYTF. The CDR3 DNA is TGTGCCTGGAGTGGTCAGGTTGGCTATGGCTACACCTTC.

The chain carries TRBV4-2 and TRBJ2-1; 9 bases are shared with TRBD1. This CDR3 is built from 15 residues. The junction had 5 bases not matched to a gene; V was cut back by 1 base and J by 7 bases. Germline V gene data show CDR1 as LGHNA and CDR2 as YNFKEQ. CDR3 region: CASSQGGQGRNEQFF. The CDR3 DNA is TGTGCCAGCAGCCAAGGGGGACAGGGTAGGAATGAGCAGTTCTTC.

The J gene is TRBJ2-2, the V gene TRBV12-5; tentatively, D is TRBD1 (6 bases). CDR1 is LGHNT and CDR2 is FRNRAP in the germline V gene. V lost 4 bases, J lost 7 bases, and 28 bases lay in between. The CDR3 is 19 amino acids. The CDR3 DNA follows: TGTGCTAGTGGTTATAGAAACCATAACAGGGACCTCGGAGACGGGGAGCTGTTTTTT. Its translation is CASGYRNHNRDLGDGELFF. Using reference TRBV12-5 and TRBJ2-2 for the parts outside the CDR3, the full variable domain is DARVTQTPRHKVTEMGQEVTMRCQPILGHNTVFWYRQTMMQGLELLAYFRNRAPLDDSGMPKDRFSAEMPDATLATLKIQPSEPRDSAVYFCASGYRNHNRDLGDGELFFGEGSRLTVL.

The J gene is TRBJ2-2, the V gene TRBV2, with 9 bases aligning to TRBD2. V trimming: 9 bases; J trimming: 3 bases; junction bases outside the gene matches: 14. The V gene's germline CDR1 is SNHLY and CDR2 FYNNEI. This CDR3 is built from 17 residues. The CDR3: CASSGDIAGADTGELFF. The CDR3, as DNA: TGTGCCAGTTCGGGGGATATAGCGGGAGCCGACACCGGGGAGCTGTTTTTT.

As concerns this clone: One junction end does not reproduce the germline sequence, and a read error may be involved. V usage is TRBV7-7 and J usage is TRBJ1-2; a possible D gene is TRBD1 (5 bases). In germline, CDR1 is SSHAT, CDR2 FNYEAQ (reference sequence). The CDR3 loop spans 18 amino acids. CDR3 sequence reads: CASSLEVLGPWNNYGYTF. The CDR3 DNA is TGTGCTAGCAGCTTAGAGGTGCTGGGGCCTTGGAATAACTATGGCTACACCTTC.

The chain joins TRBV2 to TRBJ1-1; D gene unclear. Germline CDR1 SNHLY, CDR2 FYNNEI. The CDR3 loop spans 10 amino acids. Trimming took off 4 bases at V and 11 bases at J, with 8 bases between the two ends. CDR3 coding DNA: TGTGCCAGCAGTGGAGTTCGTGCTTTCTTT. Encoded protein: CASSGVRAFF.

For the CDR3, the DNA is TGTGCCAGCAGTTCCCCCGGGAGTAGACCTGAGACCCAGTACTTC. Translation: CASSSPGSRPETQYF. The chain combines TRBV28 with TRBJ2-5; D is perhaps TRBD2 (6 bases). The CDR3 runs to 15 residues. In germline, CDR1 is MDHEN, CDR2 SYDVKM. V was shortened by 4 bases and J by 5 bases, with 17 bases between the two germline ends.

The genes are TRBV6-5 and TRBJ2-5, with D perhaps TRBD2 (5 bases). The V gene's germline CDR1 is MNHEY and CDR2 SVGAGI. V lost 2 bases, J lost 7 bases, and 20 bases lay in between. This CDR3 contains 16 residues. CDR3 amino acids: CASSYLRASPERTQYF. In nucleotides, the CDR3 is TGTGCCAGCAGTTACCTCCGCGCTAGCCCCGAAAGGACCCAGTACTTC.

The V call is TRBV3-1 (or the pseudogene TRBV3-2), the J call TRBJ2-1; 10 nucleotides line up with TRBD1. The CDR3 length is 18 residues. Looked up from germline, CDR1 is LGHDT and CDR2 is YNNKEL (reference sequence). V lost 0 bases, J lost 5 bases, and 10 bases stayed unmatched. CDR3 protein: CASSQDRRDRGPDNEQFF. CDR3 in DNA: TGTGCCAGCAGCCAAGATCGCCGAGACAGGGGGCCCGACAATGAGCAGTTCTTC.

V is TRBV5-1 and J is TRBJ2-1; 10 bases agree with TRBD2. Germline V gene data show CDR1 as SGHRS and CDR2 as YFSETQ. The CDR3 runs 16 residues. V shed 6 bases, J shed 2 bases, and the junction held 8 bases outside the gene matches. The CDR3 sequence is CASNPLAGETYNEQFF. In DNA form, the CDR3 reads TGCGCCAGCAATCCTCTAGCGGGAGAGACCTACAATGAGCAGTTCTTC. The whole variable domain, filled in from reference TRBV5-1 and TRBJ2-1, reads KAGVTQTPRYLIKTRGQQVTLSCSPISGHRSVSWYQQTPGQGLQFLFEYFSETQRNKGNFPGRFSGRQFSNSRSEMNVSTLELGDSALYLCASNPLAGETYNEQFFGPGTRLTVL.

This rearrangement joins TRBV10-3 to TRBJ2-3; D possibly corresponds to TRBD1 (5 bases). CDR3 length equals 14 residues. V was trimmed by 2 bases and J by 2 bases, leaving 8 bases between them. Germline V CDR1 and CDR2: ENHRY, SYGVKD. In DNA, the CDR3 is TGTGCCATCAGTGAGGGGGCAGCCACAGATACGCAGTATTTT. This encodes CAISEGAATDTQYF.

The chain links TRBV29-1 to TRBJ2-4, with D perhaps TRBD2 (5 bases). V lost 5 bases and J 3 bases, leaving 11 bases between the germline ends. The CDR3 consists of 13 residues. CDR1 is SQVTM and CDR2 is ANQGSEA in the germline V gene. The CDR3 DNA follows: TGCAGCGTTTATGAGGGATACAAAAACATTCAGTACTTC. Its protein product is CSVYEGYKNIQYF.

This chain links TRBV7-2 with TRBJ1-3; the D gene is possibly TRBD1 (5 bases). V was pared by 5 bases and J by 3 bases, with 11 bases between. The germline gives CDR1 SGHTA, CDR2 FQGNSA. This CDR3 has 14 amino acids. DNA of the CDR3: TGTGCCAGCAGCCAGGGAAACGATGGAAACACCATATATTTT. Translating it yields CASSQGNDGNTIYF.

The chain couples TRBV5-1 to TRBJ2-1; TRBD2 agrees at 13 bases. J gave up 5 bases and V 4 bases, and 6 bases lay outside the gene matches. Looked up from germline, CDR1 is SGHRS and CDR2 is YFSETQ. The CDR3 has 16 amino acids. CDR3 in amino acids: CASSKLLAGGHNEQFF. In DNA, the CDR3 is TGCGCCAGCAGCAAACTACTAGCGGGGGGGCACAATGAGCAGTTCTTC.